This TCR beta chain was captured in a study of cytomegalovirus exposure and HLA in healthy donors. Some clones are missing from TCRdb's copy, which holds only in-frame ones; the method was immunoSEQ multiplex PCR. The table has around 100,000 clones, 85% seen once. Separation from the 666-subject first cohort characterized the approximately 120-subject validation cohort, to which the donors belonged. V gave up 4 bases and J gave up 9 bases, with 14 bases separating them. From germline, CDR1 is SGHRS and CDR2 YFSETQ. CDR3 length equals 13 residues. As to this clone: Its target is unknown.

Whole-study results and caveats: Cytomegalovirus-associated TCR beta chains were listed, numbering 150 to 200. High sensitivity and specificity were reportedly achieved when the classifier diagnosed cytomegalovirus status.

This clonotype was obtained from a man younger than 35 in good health and CMV-seropositive. What was sequenced was PBMCs. This rearrangement joins TRBV5-1 to TRBJ2-1; D perhaps matches TRBD1 (6 bases). DNA for the CDR3: TGCGCCAGCAGCGATCCTCAGGGGACTGAGCAGTTCTTC. Protein: CASSDPQGTEQFF.